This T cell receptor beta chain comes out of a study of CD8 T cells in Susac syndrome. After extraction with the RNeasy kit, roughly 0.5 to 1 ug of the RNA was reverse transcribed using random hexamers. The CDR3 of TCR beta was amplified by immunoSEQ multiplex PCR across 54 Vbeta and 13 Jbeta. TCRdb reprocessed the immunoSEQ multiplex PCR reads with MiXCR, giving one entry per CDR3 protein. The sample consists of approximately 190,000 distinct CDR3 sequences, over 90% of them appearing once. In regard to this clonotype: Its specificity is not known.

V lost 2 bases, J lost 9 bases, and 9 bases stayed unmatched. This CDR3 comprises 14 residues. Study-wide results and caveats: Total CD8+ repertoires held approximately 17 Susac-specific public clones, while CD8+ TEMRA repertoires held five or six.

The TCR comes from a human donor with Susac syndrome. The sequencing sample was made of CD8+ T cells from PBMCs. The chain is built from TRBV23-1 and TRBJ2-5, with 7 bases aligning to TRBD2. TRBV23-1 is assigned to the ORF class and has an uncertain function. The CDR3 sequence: CASSQRLTGGSQYF. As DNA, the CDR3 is TGCGCCAGCAGTCAACGGTTGACCGGGGGGTCCCAGTACTTC.